This T cell receptor beta chain appears in the sequencing data of a study of blood T cell repertoires in COVID-19. The method was immunoSEQ multiplex PCR; TCRdb's version includes in-frame clones alone and lacks a portion of them. The sample yields about 360,000 clones, roughly 86% seen once. Germline V gene data show CDR1 as SGHRS and CDR2 as YFSETQ. Trimming took 4 bases from V and 8 from J; bases not matched to a gene: 6. The length of the CDR3 is 15 residues. The sample comprised PBMCs or T cells enriched from blood (not recorded which). This clonotype was obtained from a man in his thirties or forties who had recovered from COVID-19. The chain joins TRBV5-1 to TRBJ1-6; 10 nucleotides align to TRBD1. Written as DNA, the CDR3 is TGCGCCAGCAGCATCTCCGGGACAGGGGATTCACCCCTCCACTTT. Residues: CASSISGTGDSPLHF.